Sequencing of this TCR beta chain was carried out in a study of blood T cell repertoires in COVID-19. V shed 3 bases and J shed 5 bases, with 18 bases lying between them. The CDR3 length is 16 residues. CDR1 is SGDLS, CDR2 YYNGEE, per germline. Generated by immunoSEQ multiplex PCR, the TCRdb table keeps only in-frame clones and is missing some. The table lists around 300,000 clones, around nine tenths of them singletons. Sequenced sample: PBMCs or T cells enriched from blood (not recorded which). The chain links TRBV9 to TRBJ1-3; weak D call: TRBD1 (5 bases). The TCR originated in a woman under 30 who had recovered from COVID-19. The CDR3: CASSAGTGEFRNTIYF. CDR3 sequence (DNA): TGTGCCAGCAGCGCTGGAACGGGGGAGTTTAGAAACACCATATATTTT.